The clone carrying this T cell receptor beta chain has at least ten counts. Its antigen is still unknown. Each diagnosis was grounded in clinical symptoms, serum thyroxine and TRAb, thyroid ultrasound, and orbital computed tomography. The entry originates in a study of T cells in Graves' hyperthyroidism and ophthalmopathy. This CDR3 contains 14 residues. The germline gives CDR1 SEHNR, CDR2 FQNEAQ (reference sequence). V shed 4 bases and J shed 2 bases, with 11 bases lying between them. Whole-study results and caveats: Ophthalmopathy was model-predicted a median about 6.9 months pre-onset. The authors' 13 V-J model separated ophthalmopathy from stable hyperthyroidism.

Researchers amplified the TCR beta CDR3 regions from RNA transcripts. HTBI primers were the set used in a first-round RT-PCR of the TCR CDR3. In TCRdb, the multiplex PCR reads were re-called with MiXCR into one record per CDR3 protein. The profile covers roughly 630,000 distinct CDR3 sequences, with 15% to 19% appearing a single time and about 7% taken by the ten largest. This sequence was found in a woman aged 25 to 39 with Graves' hyperthyroidism. The gene calls are TRBV7-9 and TRBJ2-5; D gene ambiguous. Sequenced input: blood. The chain's CDR3 is CASSSRWEQETQYF. CDR3 DNA: TGTGCCAGCAGCTCCCGGTGGGAACAAGAGACCCAGTACTTC.